Shown below are 6 T cell receptor beta chains from a single sample sequenced in a study of blood T cells in healthy people across ages. The authors ran a second PCR of roughly 6 to 12 cycles using a sample-barcoded 5' primer and a J-beta primer mix. One entry per CDR3 protein results from TCRdb running MiXCR on the 5' RACE reads. There are more than 800,000 distinct CDR3 sequences in the sample; under 35% occur only once, and 17% lies in the top ten. The specimen sequenced was blood. These receptors all come from a woman older than 75 in good health.

The chain employs TRBV7-2 and TRBJ2-2; D is uncertain. Germline-derived CDR1 and CDR2 are SGHTA and FQGNSA. This CDR3 is built from 16 residues. V was cut by 3 bases and J by 5 bases, with 16 bases left in between. In DNA, the CDR3 is TGTGCCAGCAGCTTGTCCCCGACCCCGAGGACCGGGGAGCTGTTTTTT. Protein product: CASSLSPTPRTGELFF.

The sample holds many counts of this clonotype. The V gene is TRBV6-5, the J gene TRBJ2-3, with 9 bases aligning to TRBD2. Unmatched junction bases numbered 8, after V lost 0 bases and J lost 4 bases. CDR1 and CDR2 (germline): MNHEY, SVGAGI. The CDR3 contains 17 residues. DNA of the CDR3: TGTGCCAGCAGTTACTCGAGCCTAGCGGGGTCCCCAGATACGCAGTATTTT. Translation: CASSYSSLAGSPDTQYF.

This clonotype was counted at least ten times. This chain uses TRBV7-2 with TRBJ2-5; the match to TRBD1 covers 7 bases. Trimming at V came to 5 bases and at J to 4 bases, leaving 10 bases not matched to a gene. CDR1 is SGHTA and CDR2 is FQGNSA in the germline V gene. The CDR3 has 15 residues. CDR3 coding DNA: TGTGCCAGCAGCCCCAACAGGGGTCGGGGAGAGACCCAGTACTTC. It translates to CASSPNRGRGETQYF.

About this clonotype: With a much larger clone just one base away, this may be a read error. The chain is built from TRBV12-3 or TRBV12-4 and TRBJ1-2; D not certain. Trimming removed 6 bases at V and 4 bases at J, with 21 bases between. The CDR3 runs 16 residues. The CDR3 spells CASSPSDRGRCYGYTF. The CDR3 nucleotides read TGTGCCAGCAGCCCATCTGACCGAGGACGATGCTATGGCTACACCTTC.

This clonotype was detected a few times. The chain links TRBV18 to TRBJ1-5; a possible D gene is TRBD1 (5 bases). The CDR3 spans 17 residues. Trimming left V 5 bases short and J 2 bases short, with 19 bases between. CDR1 and CDR2 from the germline V gene are KGHSH and LQKENI. The CDR3 reads CASSTNRAGPGNQPQHF. The CDR3 coding sequence is TGTGCCAGCTCAACGAACCGGGCGGGGCCGGGCAATCAGCCCCAGCATTTT.

This chain links TRBV29-1 with TRBJ2-1; D is ambiguous. The CDR3 has 11 amino acids. Per the germline V gene, CDR1 is SQVTM and CDR2 is ANQGSEA. V was pared by 3 bases and J by 6 bases, with 6 bases between. CDR3 sequence (DNA): TGCAGCGTTGAGTGGCGCAATGAGCAGTTCTTC. Protein sequence: CSVEWRNEQFF.